Presented here are 11 T cell receptor beta chains from one specimen sequenced in a study of beta chain features in type 1 diabetes. Study-level points and caveats: Moderately but significantly shorter TCRB CDR3s were found in Type 1 diabetes patients in all four CD4+ subsets.

Antigens for these TCRs are unknown. TCRB transcripts that were expressed got sequenced, as all of the isolated RNA had been reverse transcribed. The protocol was immunoSEQ multiplex PCR, while the TCRdb copy is restricted to in-frame clones and leaves out a portion. Here the sample spans almost 350,000 clones, around 8.5% being singletons. The specimen sequenced was central memory CD4+ T cells from blood. Receptors were obtained from a man younger than 40 with type 1 diabetes.

The gene calls are TRBV5-1 and TRBJ2-1; D is ambiguous. With 4 bases removed from V and 5 bases from J, the gap between germline ends came to 19 bases. CDR1 and CDR2 from the germline V gene are SGHRS and YFSETQ. This CDR3 comprises 16 residues. The CDR3 sequence is CASSALSAVLHNEQFF. CDR3 in DNA: TGCGCCAGCAGCGCACTCTCGGCAGTCTTACACAATGAGCAGTTCTTC. The entire variable domain, with the rest obtained from reference TRBV5-1 and TRBJ2-1, is as follows: KAGVTQTPRYLIKTRGQQVTLSCSPISGHRSVSWYQQTPGQGLQFLFEYFSETQRNKGNFPGRFSGRQFSNSRSEMNVSTLELGDSALYLCASSALSAVLHNEQFFGPGTRLTVL.

This clone was counted between two and nine times. The rearrangement joins TRBV9 to TRBJ2-5; 11 bases match TRBD2. This CDR3 contains 17 residues. With 2 bases clipped from V and 5 bases from J, the junction kept 11 bases outside the gene matches. Germline V gene sequence: CDR1 SGDLS, CDR2 YYNGEE. CDR3 protein: CASSVTSGAIKGETQYF. CDR3 bases: TGTGCCAGCAGCGTGACTAGCGGGGCGATAAAAGGGGAGACCCAGTACTTC. Filled out from reference TRBV9 and TRBJ2-5, the complete variable domain reads DSGVTQTPKHLITATGQRVTLRCSPRSGDLSVYWYQQSLDQGLQFLIQYYNGEERAKGNILERFSAQQFPDLHSELNLSSLELGDSALYFCASSVTSGAIKGETQYFGPGTRLLVL.

This clone was seen a few times. The V gene is TRBV27, the J gene TRBJ2-3; possibly TRBD1 for D (6 bases). The CDR3 extends over 11 amino acids. The V gene's germline CDR1 is MNHEY and CDR2 SMNVEV (reference sequence). V lost 5 bases and J 11 bases, leaving 11 bases between the germline ends. CDR3 in amino acids: CASSVRGRQYF. CDR3 DNA sequence: TGTGCCAGCAGTGTCAGGGGTAGGCAGTATTTT.

This clone has more than one count but fewer than ten. One end of the junction is discordant with germline, which a read error may explain. The rearrangement links TRBV7-7 to TRBJ2-1; TRBD1 is a possible D gene (5 bases). Germline V gives CDR1 SSHAT, CDR2 FNYEAQ (reference sequence). The CDR3 has 14 amino acids. The CDR3 protein is CASSPHAGADEQFF. The CDR3 nucleotides are TGTGCTAGCAGCCCCCATGCTGGGGCCGATGAGCAGTTCTTC.

This clone was seen more than once but under ten times. The chain couples TRBV18 to TRBJ2-7; D possibly uses TRBD1 or TRBD2 (6 bases each). Trimming cost V 0 bases and J 9 bases, with 12 bases left between them. This CDR3 comprises 13 residues. Per germline, CDR1 KGHSH and CDR2 LQKENI. CDR3 region: CASSPPGGGSQYF. The CDR3 nucleotides are TGTGCCAGCTCACCACCGGGGGGCGGGTCGCAGTACTTC.

This chain uses TRBV6-1 with TRBJ1-6; possible D gene TRBD1, 5 bases. CDR3 size: 14 residues. The germline V gene encodes CDR1 MNHNS and CDR2 SASEGT. V was trimmed by 0 bases and J by 7 bases, leaving 7 bases between them. The CDR3, as DNA: TGTGCCAGCAGTGAAGCCGACAGAAATTCACCCCTCCACTTT. Translation: CASSEADRNSPLHF.

This clone was detected only a few times. The CDR3 nucleotides are TGCGCCAGCAGCCTGGCGGGACAGGGCGTAGAGCAGTACTTC. Translation: CASSLAGQGVEQYF. The rearrangement joins TRBV5-1 to TRBJ2-7, with TRBD1 matching over 9 bases. This CDR3 contains 14 residues. Germline V gene data show CDR1 as SGHRS and CDR2 as YFSETQ. Germline trimming cut 4 bases from V and 7 bases from J; bases unmatched to any gene: 9.

This clone has just a few counts. V usage is TRBV28 and J usage is TRBJ1-4; D not resolved. CDR3 length: 15 residues. Between the trimmed V and J ends, which lost 5 bases and 11 bases, there was a span of 21 bases. Per germline, CDR1 MDHEN and CDR2 SYDVKM. The CDR3 sequence is CASSPVGEPKWKLFF. The CDR3 DNA is TGTGCCAGCAGTCCCGTTGGTGAACCCAAATGGAAACTGTTTTTT.

The chain recombines TRBV7-9 with TRBJ2-5; tentatively, D is TRBD1 (5 bases). The CDR3 loop spans 15 amino acids. Per germline, CDR1 SEHNR and CDR2 FQNEAQ (reference sequence). V was pared by 1 base and J by 4 bases, with 13 bases between. The CDR3 loop reads CASSLGGGGLETQYF. CDR3 bases: TGTGCCAGCAGCTTAGGGGGCGGCGGCCTAGAGACCCAGTACTTC.

The chain couples TRBV27 to TRBJ1-1, with 7 bases identical to TRBD1. CDR1 MNHEY and CDR2 SMNVEV come from the germline V gene (reference sequence). Trimming took 6 bases from V and 2 from J; bases not matched to a gene: 6. The CDR3 is 14 amino acids. The CDR3 bases are TGTGCCAGCAGCGGGAGGGGGCCCAACACTGAAGCTTTCTTT. This sequence encodes CASSGRGPNTEAFF.

This clone was seen a few times. V is TRBV7-2 and J is TRBJ2-5; 16 nucleotides line up with TRBD2. The germline V gene encodes CDR1 SGHTA and CDR2 FQGNSA. The V and J ends lost 5 bases and 4 bases, in that order; junction bases with no gene match: 7. The CDR3 consists of 17 residues. In DNA, the CDR3 is TGTGCCAGCAGCCGGTCCGGGACTAGCGGGGGGGCAGAGACCCAGTACTTC. It translates to CASSRSGTSGGAETQYF.